These 18 T cell receptor beta chains were all obtained from the same sample, sequenced in a study of blood T cell repertoires in COVID-19. Some clones are missing from TCRdb's copy, which holds only in-frame ones; the method was immunoSEQ multiplex PCR. The sample shows more than 150,000 clones, around 84% of them seen only once. Sample: peripheral blood. The receptors were gathered from a man aged 25 to 40 with active or convalescent COVID-19.

The rearrangement uses TRBV6-6 and TRBJ1-2; 7 positions agree with TRBD1. Trimming at V came to 2 bases and at J to 3 bases, leaving 6 bases not matched to a gene. The CDR3 spans 15 residues. Germline lookup yields CDR1 MNHNY and CDR2 SVGAGI (reference sequence). The CDR3 nucleotides read TGTGCCAGCAGTTACGAGGGGGCGCGGGACTATGGCTACACCTTC. It encodes CASSYEGARDYGYTF.

The V gene is TRBV5-6, the J gene TRBJ2-1; 10 bases line up with TRBD2. Germline-derived CDR1 and CDR2 are SGHDT and YYEEEE. The CDR3 totals 15 residues. V shed 0 bases and J 4 bases; nucleotides not matched to a gene: 1. The CDR3, as DNA: TGTGCCAGCAGCTTGGGGACTAGCGGTTACAATGAGCAGTTCTTC. Its protein product is CASSLGTSGYNEQFF.

This chain uses TRBV19 with TRBJ1-6; TRBD1 matches 9 bases. In germline, CDR1 is LNHDA, CDR2 SQIVND (reference sequence). The CDR3 is 15 residues long. The trim removed 5 bases at V and 9 bases at J, leaving 8 bases unmatched. CDR3 bases: TGTGCCAGTAGTCTTACAGGGGGCGAGCCTTCACCCCTCCACTTT. Protein product: CASSLTGGEPSPLHF.

The V gene is TRBV25-1, the J gene TRBJ2-1, with 10 bases aligning to TRBD1. CDR1 and CDR2 from the germline V gene are MGHDK and SYGVNS. The length of the CDR3 is 14 residues. The V segment lost 4 bases and the J segment 6 bases; nucleotides outside the gene matches: 3. In DNA form, the CDR3 reads TGTGCCAGCAGTGTGGACAGGGGGATCAATGAGCAGTTCTTC. It yields the protein CASSVDRGINEQFF.

The chain links TRBV27 to TRBJ2-3; the D gene is possibly TRBD2 (5 bases). The CDR3 runs 14 residues. Per germline, CDR1 MNHEY and CDR2 SMNVEV (reference sequence). Trimming took 2 bases from V and 8 from J, leaving 14 bases between them. CDR3 region: CASSLLERGGTQYF. The CDR3 DNA reads TGTGCCAGCAGTTTACTAGAACGGGGTGGTACGCAGTATTTT.

This clone is a singleton in its sample. V is TRBV6-5 and J is TRBJ1-1; tentatively, D is TRBD1 (6 bases). The CDR3 consists of 15 residues. V was trimmed by 0 bases and J by 5 bases, leaving 13 bases between them. From germline, CDR1 is MNHEY and CDR2 SVGAGI. CDR3 DNA sequence: TGTGCCAGCAGTTACTCCAGGGGTACGGTGACTGAAGCTTTCTTT. The encoded protein is CASSYSRGTVTEAFF.

The J gene is TRBJ1-4, the V gene TRBV19; 10 nucleotides align to TRBD1. Germline loops: CDR1 LNHDA, CDR2 SQIVND (reference sequence). The J segment lost 0 bases and the V segment lost 6 bases, leaving 7 bases of the junction unmatched. CDR3 length: 17 amino acids. The CDR3 here is CASRPGQGIATNEKLFF. The CDR3 DNA follows: TGTGCCAGTAGACCGGGACAGGGGATTGCAACTAATGAAAAACTGTTTTTT.

V and J are TRBV30 and TRBJ1-3, with 7 bases identical to TRBD1. The CDR3 runs to 13 residues. V lost 0 bases and J lost 5; bases outside the gene matches: 1. CDR1 and CDR2 (germline): GTSNPN, SVGIG (reference sequence). The CDR3 sequence: CAWSVQGRNTIYF. The CDR3 bases are TGTGCCTGGAGTGTACAGGGGCGAAACACCATATATTTT.

This clone was observed once. The chain joins TRBV18 to TRBJ2-1; 7 positions match TRBD1. Germline CDR1 is KGHSH and CDR2 is LQKENI. This CDR3 is built from 14 residues. V shed 3 bases and J 7 bases; nucleotides not matched to a gene: 6. The CDR3 spells CASSPDRAQNEQFF. As DNA, the CDR3 is TGTGCCAGCTCACCTGACAGGGCCCAGAATGAGCAGTTCTTC. The whole variable domain, filled in from reference TRBV18 and TRBJ2-1, reads NAGVMQNPRHLVRRRGQEARLRCSPMKGHSHVYWYRQLPEEGLKFMVYLQKENIIDESGMPKERFSAEFPKEGPSILRIQQVVRGDSAAYFCASSPDRAQNEQFFGPGTRLTVL.

This clone was seen a few times. The gene calls are TRBV7-6 and TRBJ1-3; no firm D call. V gave up 5 bases and J gave up 2 bases, with 16 bases separating them. The CDR3 loop spans 16 amino acids. Looked up from germline, CDR1 is SGHVS and CDR2 is FNYEAQ. CDR3 sequence (DNA): TGTGCCAGCAGCAATCCTCCGAAGGAGCCTGGAAACACCATATATTTT. This sequence encodes CASSNPPKEPGNTIYF.

The V and J genes are TRBV7-9 and TRBJ1-1; 8 nucleotides align to TRBD1. With V trimmed by 5 bases and J by 1 base, 6 bases remained unmatched. The length of the CDR3 is 15 residues. Germline values: CDR1 SEHNR, CDR2 FQNEAQ (reference sequence). The CDR3: CASSDDRGGNTEAFF. In DNA form, the CDR3 reads TGTGCCAGCAGCGACGACAGGGGAGGGAACACTGAAGCTTTCTTT.

V gene TRBV2 combines with J gene TRBJ2-3, with D possibly being TRBD2 (5 bases). The CDR3 extends over 15 amino acids. Germline V gives CDR1 SNHLY, CDR2 FYNNEI. V dropped 7 bases and J dropped 1 base, with 15 bases sitting between them. CDR3: CASIVNGKGTDTQYF. The CDR3 DNA is TGTGCCAGCATCGTCAACGGGAAGGGCACAGATACGCAGTATTTT. Together with reference TRBV2 and TRBJ2-3, the CDR3 gives the full variable domain: EPEVTQTPSHQVTQMGQEVILRCVPISNHLYFYWYRQILGQKVEFLVSFYNNEISEKSEIFDDQFSVERPDGSNFTLKIRSTKLEDSAMYFCASIVNGKGTDTQYFGPGTRLTVL.

This clone was recorded only once. This sequence joins TRBV5-1 and TRBJ1-2, with TRBD1 as a possible D gene (6 bases). Trimming removed 0 bases from V and 1 base from J, with 7 bases in between. There are 14 residues in the CDR3. Per germline, CDR1 SGHRS and CDR2 YFSETQ. CDR3 region: CASSLEGGNYGYTF. CDR3 in DNA: TGCGCCAGCAGCTTGGAAGGGGGTAACTATGGCTACACCTTC. Together with reference TRBV5-1 and TRBJ1-2, the CDR3 gives the full variable domain: KAGVTQTPRYLIKTRGQQVTLSCSPISGHRSVSWYQQTPGQGLQFLFEYFSETQRNKGNFPGRFSGRQFSNSRSEMNVSTLELGDSALYLCASSLEGGNYGYTFGSGTRLTVV.

Only one count was recorded for this clone. The chain employs TRBV28 and TRBJ2-5, with D tentatively TRBD2 (6 bases). Trimming cost V 8 bases and J 6 bases, with 19 bases left between them. There are 14 residues in the CDR3. Per the germline V gene, CDR1 is MDHEN and CDR2 is SYDVKM. The DNA for the CDR3 is TGTGCCAGCGCGAGGAGGGGTGGTACGAAGACCCAGTACTTC. It is translated as CASARRGGTKTQYF.

The chain has TRBV5-5 and TRBJ1-5; D possibly corresponds to TRBD1 (5 bases). V was shortened by 7 bases and J by 0 bases, with 14 bases between the two germline ends. From germline, CDR1 is SGHKS and CDR2 YYEKEE (reference sequence). The CDR3 covers 15 residues. CDR3 coding DNA: TGTGCCAGCGGATATTTCGACAGTAGCAATCAGCCCCAGCATTTT. Translating it yields CASGYFDSSNQPQHF.

The V call is TRBV14, the J call TRBJ2-7; D is ambiguous. Germline V gene data show CDR1 as SGHDN and CDR2 as FVKESK. The CDR3 has 14 amino acids. V was trimmed by 0 bases and J by 5 bases, leaving 11 bases between them. CDR3 coding DNA: TGTGCCAGCAGCCAAGATCTGGCACCCCACGAGCAGTACGTC. Protein sequence: CASSQDLAPHEQYV.

The CDR3 protein is CASSAQGVNTEAFF. The CDR3 coding sequence is TGCGCCAGCAGCGCCCAGGGGGTGAACACTGAAGCTTTCTTT. The chain carries TRBV5-1 and TRBJ1-1; 7 bases align to TRBD1. The CDR3 runs to 14 residues. V was clipped by 4 bases and J by 0 bases; unmatched bases: 3. Germline assignment: CDR1 SGHRS and CDR2 YFSETQ.

V usage is TRBV7-9 and J usage is TRBJ2-7; D ambiguous. The CDR3 runs to 15 residues. Trimming shortened V by 0 bases and J by 0 bases, and 9 bases separated the two germline ends. The germline V gene encodes CDR1 SEHNR and CDR2 FQNEAQ (reference sequence). In DNA form, the CDR3 reads TGTGCCAGCAGCTTAGCGCCAGATTACTCCTACGAGCAGTACTTC. This translates into CASSLAPDYSYEQYF. Combining the CDR3 with reference TRBV7-9 and TRBJ2-7 gives the whole variable domain DTGVSQNPRHKITKRGQNVTFRCDPISEHNRLYWYRQTLGQGPEFLTYFQNEAQLEKSRLLSDRFSAERPKGSFSTLEIQRTEQGDSAMYLCASSLAPDYSYEQYFGPGTRLTVT.